Listed here are 25 T cell receptor beta chains from one sample, sequenced in a study of T cell responses to AZD1222 COVID-19 vaccine. Libraries were prepared by immunoSEQ multiplex PCR; TCRdb keeps only in-frame clonotypes and omits some of them. The sample lists 20,000 or so clones, 81% occurring once. Specimen: peripheral blood, collected 28 days after the second AZD1222 dose. All receptors derive from an adult who received the AZD1222 COVID-19 vaccine.

Written as DNA, the CDR3 is TGTGCCACCAGTGATCCCGGGACAGGCAACACCGGGGAGCTGTTTTTT. As protein: CATSDPGTGNTGELFF. The V gene is TRBV24-1, the J gene TRBJ2-2, with 8 positions matching TRBD1. This CDR3 region has 16 residues. V was pared by 3 bases and J by 2 bases, with 4 bases of the junction left unmatched. The germline CDR1 and CDR2 sequences are KGHDR and SFDVKD.

The chain's CDR3 is CANLSHRDPGNTIYF. In DNA, the CDR3 is TGCGCCAACTTATCCCACAGGGACCCTGGAAACACCATATATTTT. The chain recombines TRBV10-1 with TRBJ1-3; D might be TRBD1 (6 bases). The CDR3 loop spans 15 amino acids. The V gene's germline CDR1 is WNHNN and CDR2 SYGVQD (reference sequence). Trimming took off 10 bases at V and 2 bases at J, with 18 bases between the two ends.

V gene TRBV5-4 combines with J gene TRBJ2-2; D might be TRBD2 (5 bases). The V and J ends lost 4 bases and 3 bases respectively, with 10 bases between them. Germline V gives CDR1 SGHNT, CDR2 YYREEE (reference sequence). The CDR3 covers 14 residues. CDR3 amino acids: CASSRTGDTGELFF. DNA of the CDR3: TGTGCCAGCAGCAGAACCGGGGACACCGGGGAGCTGTTTTTT. Combining the CDR3 with reference TRBV5-4 and TRBJ2-2 gives the whole variable domain ETGVTQSPTHLIKTRGQQVTLRCSSQSGHNTVSWYQQALGQGPQFIFQYYREEENGRGNFPPRFSGLQFPNYSSELNVNALELDDSALYLCASSRTGDTGELFFGEGSRLTVL.

V gene TRBV6-2 or TRBV6-3 combines with J gene TRBJ1-2; D is uncertain. This CDR3 comprises 14 residues. Trimming stripped 2 bases from V and 5 bases from J, with 12 bases between. From germline, CDR1 is MNHEY and CDR2 SVGEGT. For the CDR3, the DNA is TGTGCCAGCAGTTACGAGGAGTGGAAGTATGGCTACACCTTC. This codes for CASSYEEWKYGYTF.

The chain is built from TRBV27 and TRBJ1-2, with D tentatively TRBD1 (6 bases). Germline CDR1 reads MNHEY; CDR2 reads SMNVEV (reference sequence). Deletions cut 3 bases from V and 8 bases from J, with 16 bases between. The CDR3 covers 14 residues. CDR3 amino acids: CASSFWDTRGGYTF. For the CDR3, the DNA is TGTGCCAGCAGTTTCTGGGACACCAGGGGCGGCTACACCTTC.

The V gene is TRBV5-1, the J gene TRBJ2-7; perhaps TRBD1 as D (6 bases). Trimming left V 4 bases short and J 5 bases short, with 19 bases between. The CDR3 has 15 amino acids. Looked up from germline, CDR1 is SGHRS and CDR2 is YFSETQ. CDR3 sequence: CASSNSGAGWDEQYF. The CDR3 coding sequence is TGCGCCAGCAGCAATTCAGGGGCAGGATGGGACGAGCAGTACTTC.

The chain recombines TRBV5-4 with TRBJ2-5; D tentatively fits TRBD1 or TRBD2 (5 bases each). Trimming left V 1 base short and J 4 bases short, with 8 bases between. The CDR3 has 13 residues. The germline gives CDR1 SGHNT, CDR2 YYREEE (reference sequence). DNA of the CDR3: TGTGCCAGCAGCTTGCGAGGGACAGAGACCCAGTACTTC. Amino acids: CASSLRGTETQYF.

The chain uses TRBV7-9 and TRBJ1-3; the D is unclear. V was trimmed by 3 bases and J by 2 bases, leaving 17 bases between them. This CDR3 region has 17 residues. From germline, CDR1 is SEHNR and CDR2 FQNEAQ (reference sequence). CDR3: CASSFRPRGGTGNTIYF. The CDR3 DNA sequence: TGTGCCAGCAGCTTTCGCCCGCGGGGAGGGACTGGAAACACCATATATTTT.

The rearrangement links TRBV27 to TRBJ1-1; D possibly corresponds to TRBD1 (6 bases). Between the trimmed V and J ends, which lost 7 bases and 3 bases, there was a span of 15 bases. The length of the CDR3 is 14 residues. Germline assignment: CDR1 MNHEY and CDR2 SMNVEV (reference sequence). The CDR3 nucleotides are TGTGCCAGCATAGGGGGGGCGTTGTACACTGAAGCTTTCTTT. It yields the protein CASIGGALYTEAFF.

This chain's CDR3 is CASSQVRGPDGYTF. The CDR3 nucleotides are TGCGCCAGCAGCCAAGTTAGGGGACCTGATGGCTACACCTTC. This chain links TRBV4-1 with TRBJ1-2; possible D gene TRBD1, 5 bases. Germline CDR1 reads MGHRA; CDR2 reads YSYEKL. The CDR3 totals 14 residues. Trimming pared 1 base from V and 6 bases from J, leaving 12 bases between.

The chain links TRBV4-3 to TRBJ2-3; 11 bases fit TRBD2. Germline loops: CDR1 LGHNA, CDR2 YSLEER. V lost 4 bases and J lost 2; bases outside the gene matches: 5. This CDR3 is 16 amino acids long. CDR3 loop: CASSLRLAGITDTQYF. DNA of the CDR3: TGCGCCAGCAGCCTCCGACTAGCGGGGATCACAGATACGCAGTATTTT.

The chain is built from TRBV7-2 and TRBJ1-2; D perhaps matches TRBD1 (6 bases). V gave up 5 bases and J gave up 0 bases, with 13 bases separating them. The CDR3 sequence is 15 residues long. The germline V gene has CDR1 SGHTA and CDR2 FQGNSA. The CDR3 protein is CASSPPDSSNYGYTF. The CDR3 nucleotides read TGTGCCAGCAGCCCCCCGGACAGCTCTAACTATGGCTACACCTTC.

V is TRBV5-4 and J is TRBJ2-2; TRBD2 might be the D (6 bases). Germline V gene data show CDR1 as SGHNT and CDR2 as YYREEE (reference sequence). V was clipped by 1 base and J by 6 bases, with 10 bases between them. This CDR3 is 14 amino acids long. The CDR3 coding sequence is TGTGCCAGCAGCTTGATTGGAGGGGCCGGGGAGCTGTTTTTT. Its protein is CASSLIGGAGELFF.

The V gene is TRBV7-2, the J gene TRBJ1-5, with D possibly being TRBD1 (5 bases). Trimming cost V 4 bases and J 2 bases, with 18 bases left between them. CDR3 length: 17 residues. Germline-derived CDR1 and CDR2 are SGHTA and FQGNSA. CDR3 sequence reads: CASSSQGVGFGNQPQHF. In DNA, the CDR3 is TGTGCCAGCAGCTCCCAGGGAGTCGGGTTTGGCAATCAGCCCCAGCATTTT.

This clone is medium-sized within its sample. This sequence joins TRBV27 and TRBJ2-1; D gene unclear. Germline V gene lookup returns CDR1 MNHEY and CDR2 SMNVEV (reference sequence). This CDR3 comprises 11 residues. V was clipped by 3 bases and J by 7 bases, with 4 bases between them. The CDR3 DNA sequence: TGTGCCAGCAGTTTCGGGAATGAGCAGTTCTTC. This encodes CASSFGNEQFF.

This chain joins TRBV7-2 and TRBJ1-2, with 10 bases aligning to TRBD1. The CDR3 is 13 amino acids. The V segment lost 5 bases and the J segment 6 bases; nucleotides outside the gene matches: 3. Germline V CDR1 and CDR2: SGHTA, FQGNSA. CDR3 nucleotide sequence: TGTGCCAGCAGCCTCGGGACAGGGGATGGCTACACCTTC. It is translated as CASSLGTGDGYTF.

The chain couples TRBV4-2 to TRBJ2-5; 8 nucleotides align to TRBD1. CDR1 LGHNA and CDR2 YNFKEQ come from the germline V gene. This CDR3 has 16 amino acids. V lost 5 bases, J lost 0 bases, and 8 bases stayed unmatched. CDR3 amino acids: CASSYGQGRDQETQYF. CDR3 coding DNA: TGTGCCAGCAGCTATGGACAGGGTCGAGACCAAGAGACCCAGTACTTC.

This chain joins TRBV12-3 or TRBV12-4 and TRBJ2-5; D unclear. The CDR3 is 11 amino acids. V dropped 4 bases and J dropped 3 bases, with 3 bases sitting between them. The CDR3: CASSSKETQYF. CDR3 bases: TGTGCCAGCAGTTCAAAAGAGACCCAGTACTTC.

This clone was counted a few times. The chain links TRBV18 to TRBJ2-7, with 7 bases lining up with TRBD2. The CDR3 extends over 14 amino acids. Trimming removed 5 bases from V and 0 bases from J; junction bases left unmatched: 4. Per germline, CDR1 KGHSH and CDR2 LQKENI. CDR3 in amino acids: CASSETSSSYEQYF. CDR3 in DNA: TGTGCCAGCTCAGAGACTAGCAGCTCCTACGAGCAGTACTTC.

The chain recombines TRBV14 with TRBJ2-5; D is possibly TRBD1 (5 bases). Per germline, CDR1 SGHDN and CDR2 FVKESK. Trimming stripped 1 base from V and 7 bases from J, with 16 bases between. The CDR3 extends over 15 amino acids. The CDR3 DNA reads as TGTGCCAGCAGCCAAGTGGCGCAGGGTCGAGGGACCCAGTACTTC. This encodes CASSQVAQGRGTQYF.

V and J are TRBV4-1 and TRBJ2-7; possible D gene TRBD2, 5 bases. Germline CDR1 reads MGHRA; CDR2 reads YSYEKL. The germline V and J ends were trimmed by 0 bases and 3 bases, with 12 bases remaining between them. The CDR3 loop spans 15 amino acids. This CDR3 reads CASSQDALVYYEQYF. The DNA for the CDR3 is TGCGCCAGCAGCCAAGATGCACTAGTGTACTACGAGCAGTACTTC.

The chain recombines TRBV7-8 with TRBJ2-5; D might be TRBD1 or TRBD2, each matching 5 bases. The CDR3 has 14 amino acids. The germline V gene has CDR1 SGHVS and CDR2 FQNEAQ. With 5 bases removed from V and 1 base from J, the gap between germline ends came to 11 bases. The DNA of the CDR3 is TGTGCCAGCAGCCCCCCCGGGGCCCAAGAGACCCAGTACTTC. Protein sequence: CASSPPGAQETQYF.

In this sample, this clone turned up once. The chain combines TRBV5-1 with TRBJ2-1; D might be TRBD1 (5 bases). Between the trimmed V and J ends, which lost 3 bases and 7 bases, there was a span of 14 bases. The CDR3 extends over 14 amino acids. Germline CDR1 and CDR2: SGHRS and YFSETQ. As DNA, the CDR3 is TGCGCCAGCAGCTCACAACCGGCAGGGAATGAGCAGTTCTTC. Translated: CASSSQPAGNEQFF.

The rearrangement uses TRBV4-1 and TRBJ1-2; 9 nucleotides match TRBD1. Germline V CDR1 and CDR2: MGHRA, YSYEKL. V lost 5 bases to trimming and J lost 8 bases; unmatched junction nucleotides: 6. The CDR3 totals 13 residues. In DNA form, the CDR3 reads TGCGCCAGCAGCTCGACAGGGGGTTGGGGCTACACCTTC. Its protein product is CASSSTGGWGYTF.

V and J are TRBV5-4 and TRBJ1-2; D is undetermined. The CDR3 extends over 13 amino acids. V lost 4 bases and J 5 bases, leaving 12 bases between the germline ends. Germline V gene sequence: CDR1 SGHNT, CDR2 YYREEE (reference sequence). The CDR3, as DNA: TGTGCCAGCAGCCCCCGTCGCGAGTATGGCTACACCTTC. This sequence encodes CASSPRREYGYTF. The full variable domain, its missing parts supplied by reference TRBV5-4 and TRBJ1-2, is ETGVTQSPTHLIKTRGQQVTLRCSSQSGHNTVSWYQQALGQGPQFIFQYYREEENGRGNFPPRFSGLQFPNYSSELNVNALELDDSALYLCASSPRREYGYTFGSGTRLTVV.